The sequence of this TCR beta chain was determined in a study of a mutant IDH1 vaccine in newly diagnosed glioma. Study information: Eight vaccinations were given in weeks 1, 3, 5, 7, 11, 15, 19 and 23.

Assay: immunoSEQ multiplex PCR; the TCRdb copy retains only in-frame clones and omits some. The table has fewer than 65,000 clones, over 70% seen once. A word on this clone: Its antigen is not known.

Germline assignment: CDR1 SGHNT and CDR2 YYREEE (reference sequence). After removal of 5 bases from V and 8 bases from J, the junction contained 10 bases not matched to a gene. The CDR3 spans 14 residues. The study, taken as a whole, reports: A vaccine-induced immune response developed in approximately 94% of the patients. It seemed that pseudoprogression was not linked to changes in the top peripheral T cell clonotypes.

The time point was: week 5, during vaccination. Alongside topical imiquimod, each dose of vaccine comprised 300 ug of mutant IDH1 20-mer peptide. Donor tumors were new WHO grade 3 or 4 IDH1-mutant, ATRX-lost astrocytomas. Sequencing used PBMCs, obtained from a glioma patient whose treatment included an IDH1 peptide vaccine. The origin of this receptor is a man under 40 with glioma. The genes are TRBV5-4 and TRBJ1-2, with 9 bases matching TRBD1. CDR3 sequence (DNA): TGTGCCAGCAGTCGGAATGACAGGGGGGACGGCTACACCTTC. Its translation is CASSRNDRGDGYTF.